This T cell receptor (beta chain) comes out of a study of radiation and T cells in renal cell carcinoma. Trimming took 8 bases from V and 3 from J, leaving 10 bases between them. This CDR3 spans 12 amino acids. Germline CDR1 LNHDA, CDR2 SQIVND (reference sequence). Regarding time point: baseline pretreatment blood. Treatment here: 15 Gy SBRT to primary tumor, nephrectomy 4 weeks later. Clones were read by immunoSEQ multiplex PCR, and TCRdb kept only the in-frame ones, dropping some. Among 40,000 to 60,000 clones listed, around 83% were seen once. This clone was detected a few times. The clonotype was recovered from a woman in her 70s with renal cell carcinoma. The sample consisted of blood, taken from a patient whose treatment included radiotherapy and nephrectomy. The gene calls are TRBV19 and TRBJ1-2; perhaps TRBD1 as D (5 bases). DNA for the CDR3: TGTGCCAGTTACGGGGGGGACTATGGCTACACCTTC. It is translated as CASYGGDYGYTF.